This T cell receptor beta chain is from a study of cytotoxic CD8 clonotypes in ibrutinib-treated CLL. At the level of the study: Enrolment comprised about a dozen relapsed/refractory and about 16 treatment-naive patients; approximately 18 were IGHV unmutated.

Libraries of TCR beta were made from approximately 2 micrograms of genomic DNA that came from cryopreserved PBMCs. Germline V lookup: CDR1 SGHVS, CDR2 FQNEAQ. The CDR3 extends over 15 amino acids. V lost 7 bases, J lost 3 bases, and 16 bases lay in between. Assay used: immunoSEQ multiplex PCR; TCRdb lists only in-frame clones, some missing. The sample lists 200,000 to 250,000 clones; 79% were seen once. Study outcomes and limitations: Patients had baseline clonality above age-matched healthy donors, and this clonality moved with circulating CD8+ T-cell counts.

As regards this clone: Antigen unknown.

This material consisted of PBMCs, taken after 12 months of ibrutinib treatment. The V gene is TRBV7-8, the J gene TRBJ2-1; D unresolved. The receptor comes from a human donor with chronic lymphocytic leukemia. The CDR3 DNA reads TGTGCCAGCACCCCTGCACGGACCTTCTACAATGAGCAGTTCTTC. This codes for CASTPARTFYNEQFF.